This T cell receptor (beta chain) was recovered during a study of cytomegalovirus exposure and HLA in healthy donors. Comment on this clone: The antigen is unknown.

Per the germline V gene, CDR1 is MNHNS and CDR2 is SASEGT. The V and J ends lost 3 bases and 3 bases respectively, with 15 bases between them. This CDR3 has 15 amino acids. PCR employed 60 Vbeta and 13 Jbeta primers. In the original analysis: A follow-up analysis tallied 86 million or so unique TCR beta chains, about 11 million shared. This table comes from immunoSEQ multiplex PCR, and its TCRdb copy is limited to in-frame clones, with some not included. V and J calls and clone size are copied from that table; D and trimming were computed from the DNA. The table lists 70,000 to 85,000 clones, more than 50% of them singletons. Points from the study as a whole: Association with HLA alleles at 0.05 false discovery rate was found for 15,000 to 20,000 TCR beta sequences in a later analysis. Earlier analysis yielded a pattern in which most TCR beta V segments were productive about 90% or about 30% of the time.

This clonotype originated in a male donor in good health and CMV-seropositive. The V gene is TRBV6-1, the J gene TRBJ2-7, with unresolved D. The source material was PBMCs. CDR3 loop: CASSDSVKSGYEQYF. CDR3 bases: TGTGCCAGCAGTGATTCCGTCAAATCGGGCTACGAGCAGTACTTC.